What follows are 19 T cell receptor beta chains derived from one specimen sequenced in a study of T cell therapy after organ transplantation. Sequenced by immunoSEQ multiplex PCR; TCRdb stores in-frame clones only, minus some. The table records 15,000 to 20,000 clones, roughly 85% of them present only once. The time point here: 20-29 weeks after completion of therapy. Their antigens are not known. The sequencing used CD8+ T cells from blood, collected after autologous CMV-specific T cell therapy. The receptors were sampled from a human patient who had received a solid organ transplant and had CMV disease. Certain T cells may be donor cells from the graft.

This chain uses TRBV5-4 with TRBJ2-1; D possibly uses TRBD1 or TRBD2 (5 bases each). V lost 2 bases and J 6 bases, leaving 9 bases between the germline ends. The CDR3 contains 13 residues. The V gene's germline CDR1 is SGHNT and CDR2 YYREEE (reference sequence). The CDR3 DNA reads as TGTGCCAGCAGCTTTGGGACCAGCAATGAGCAGTTCTTC. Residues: CASSFGTSNEQFF.

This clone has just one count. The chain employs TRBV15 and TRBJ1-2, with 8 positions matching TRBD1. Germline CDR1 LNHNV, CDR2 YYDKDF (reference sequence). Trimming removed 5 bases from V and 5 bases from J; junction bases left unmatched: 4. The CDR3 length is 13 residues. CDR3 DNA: TGTGCCACCAGCTCAGGGGGCTCTTATGGCTACACCTTC. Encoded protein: CATSSGGSYGYTF.

Here the CDR3 reads CASSDSPGQGGGYTF. The CDR3 DNA reads as TGCGCCAGCAGTGACTCCCCTGGCCAGGGCGGAGGCTACACCTTC. The chain uses TRBV10-2 and TRBJ1-2; D might be TRBD1 (5 bases). Trimming took off 3 bases at V and 8 bases at J, with 19 bases between the two ends. Germline V gene lookup returns CDR1 WSHSY and CDR2 SAAADI. The CDR3 is 15 amino acids.

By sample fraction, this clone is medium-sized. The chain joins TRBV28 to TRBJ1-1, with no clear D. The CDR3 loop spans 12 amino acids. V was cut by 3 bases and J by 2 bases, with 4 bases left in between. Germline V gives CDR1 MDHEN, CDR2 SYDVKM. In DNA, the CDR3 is TGTGCCAGCAGTTTGGCAAACACTGAAGCTTTCTTT. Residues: CASSLANTEAFF.

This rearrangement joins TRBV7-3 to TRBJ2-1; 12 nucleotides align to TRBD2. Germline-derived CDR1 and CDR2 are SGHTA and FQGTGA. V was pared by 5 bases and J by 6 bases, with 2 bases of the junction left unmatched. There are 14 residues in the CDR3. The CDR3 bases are TGTGCCAGCAGCCGACTAGCGGGGGTCAATGAGCAGTTCTTC. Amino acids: CASSRLAGVNEQFF. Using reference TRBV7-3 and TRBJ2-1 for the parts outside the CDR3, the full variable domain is GAGVSQTPSNKVTEKGKYVELRCDPISGHTALYWYRQSLGQGPEFLIYFQGTGAADDSGLPNDRFFAVRPEGSVSTLKIQRTERGDSAVYLCASSRLAGVNEQFFGPGTRLTVL.

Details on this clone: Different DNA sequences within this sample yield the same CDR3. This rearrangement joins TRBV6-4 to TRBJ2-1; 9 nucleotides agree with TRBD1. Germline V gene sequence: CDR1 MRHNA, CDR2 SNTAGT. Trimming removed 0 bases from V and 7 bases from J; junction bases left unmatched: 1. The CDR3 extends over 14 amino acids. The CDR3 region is CASSDSTGGNEQFF. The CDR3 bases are TGTGCCAGCAGTGACTCGACAGGGGGGAATGAGCAGTTCTTC.

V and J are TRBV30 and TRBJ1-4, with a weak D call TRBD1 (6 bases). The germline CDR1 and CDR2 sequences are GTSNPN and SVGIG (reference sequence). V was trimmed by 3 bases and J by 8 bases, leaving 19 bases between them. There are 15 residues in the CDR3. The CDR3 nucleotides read TGTGCCTGGAGCTCGGCGGACAGTTCAACAGAAAAACTGTTTTTT. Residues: CAWSSADSSTEKLFF.

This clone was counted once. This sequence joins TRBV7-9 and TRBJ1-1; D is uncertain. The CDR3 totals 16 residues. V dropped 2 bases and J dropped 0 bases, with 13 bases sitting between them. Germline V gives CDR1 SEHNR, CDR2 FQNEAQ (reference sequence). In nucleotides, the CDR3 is TGTGCCAGCAGCTTATTACCTTTAGGGATGAACACTGAAGCTTTCTTT. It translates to CASSLLPLGMNTEAFF. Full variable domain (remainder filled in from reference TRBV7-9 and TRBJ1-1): DTGVSQNPRHKITKRGQNVTFRCDPISEHNRLYWYRQTLGQGPEFLTYFQNEAQLEKSRLLSDRFSAERPKGSFSTLEIQRTEQGDSAMYLCASSLLPLGMNTEAFFGQGTRLTVV.

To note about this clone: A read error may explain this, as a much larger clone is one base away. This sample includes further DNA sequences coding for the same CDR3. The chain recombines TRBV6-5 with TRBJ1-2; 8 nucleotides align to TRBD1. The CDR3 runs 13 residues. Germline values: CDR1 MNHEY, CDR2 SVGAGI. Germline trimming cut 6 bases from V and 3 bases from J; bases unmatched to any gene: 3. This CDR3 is CASSPDRDYGYTF. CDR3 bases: TGTGCCAGCAGCCCGGACAGGGACTATGGCTACACCTTC.

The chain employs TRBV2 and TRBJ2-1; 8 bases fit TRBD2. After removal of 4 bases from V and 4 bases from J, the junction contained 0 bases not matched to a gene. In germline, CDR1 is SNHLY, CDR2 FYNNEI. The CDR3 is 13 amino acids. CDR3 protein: CASSAGGYNEQFF. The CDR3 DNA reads TGTGCCAGCAGTGCGGGAGGGTACAATGAGCAGTTCTTC.

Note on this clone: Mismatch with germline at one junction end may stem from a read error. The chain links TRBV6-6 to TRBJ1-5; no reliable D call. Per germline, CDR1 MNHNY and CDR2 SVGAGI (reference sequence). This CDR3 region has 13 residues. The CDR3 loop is CASSYSHPQPRHF. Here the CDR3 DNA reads TGTGCCAGCAGTTACTCCCACCCACAGCCCCGGCATTTT.

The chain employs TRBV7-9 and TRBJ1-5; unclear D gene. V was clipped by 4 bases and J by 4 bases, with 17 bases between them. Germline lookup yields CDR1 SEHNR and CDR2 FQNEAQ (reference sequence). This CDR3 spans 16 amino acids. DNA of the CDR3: TGTGCCAGCAGCTCCTCGTCGGGGTTCAGAAATCAGCCCCAGCATTTT. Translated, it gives CASSSSSGFRNQPQHF.

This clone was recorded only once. CDR3 DNA sequence: TGCGCCAGCAGCCAAGGGGACAGGGCTGGCGAGCAGTACTTC. As protein: CASSQGDRAGEQYF. This rearrangement joins TRBV4-3 to TRBJ2-7, with 9 bases matching TRBD1. The CDR3 has 14 residues. Germline values: CDR1 LGHNA, CDR2 YSLEER. V lost 1 base, J lost 6 bases, and 4 bases stayed unmatched.

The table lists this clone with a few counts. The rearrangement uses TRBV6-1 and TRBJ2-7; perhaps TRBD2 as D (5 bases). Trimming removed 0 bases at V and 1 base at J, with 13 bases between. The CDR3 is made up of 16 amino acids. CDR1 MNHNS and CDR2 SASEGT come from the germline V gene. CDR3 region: CASSEATGNPSYEQYF. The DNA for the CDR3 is TGTGCCAGCAGTGAAGCGACGGGAAACCCTTCCTACGAGCAGTACTTC.

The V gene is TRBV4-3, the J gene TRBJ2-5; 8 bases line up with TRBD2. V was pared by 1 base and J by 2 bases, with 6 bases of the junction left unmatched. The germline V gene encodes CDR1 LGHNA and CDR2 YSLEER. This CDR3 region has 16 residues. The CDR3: CASSQAVSGVQETQYF. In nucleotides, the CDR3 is TGCGCCAGCAGCCAAGCAGTTAGCGGGGTTCAAGAGACCCAGTACTTC.

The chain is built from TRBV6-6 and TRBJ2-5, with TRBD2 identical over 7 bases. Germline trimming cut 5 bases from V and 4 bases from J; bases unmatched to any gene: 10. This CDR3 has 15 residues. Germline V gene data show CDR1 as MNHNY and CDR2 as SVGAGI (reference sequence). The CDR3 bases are TGTGCCAGCAGTCCCGGTGGCGGGGAGGGAGAGACCCAGTACTTC. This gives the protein CASSPGGGEGETQYF.

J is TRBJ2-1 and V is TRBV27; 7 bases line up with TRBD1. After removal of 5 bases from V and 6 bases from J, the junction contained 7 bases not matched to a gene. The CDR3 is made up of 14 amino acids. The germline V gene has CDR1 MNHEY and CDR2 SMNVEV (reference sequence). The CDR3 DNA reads TGTGCCAGCAGTCAAGACAGGGACCGCAATGAGCAGTTCTTC. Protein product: CASSQDRDRNEQFF.

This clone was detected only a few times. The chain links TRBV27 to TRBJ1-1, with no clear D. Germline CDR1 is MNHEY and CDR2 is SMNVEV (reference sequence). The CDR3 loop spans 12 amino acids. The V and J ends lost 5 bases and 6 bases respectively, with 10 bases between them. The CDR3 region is CASSPRGSEAFF. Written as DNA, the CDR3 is TGTGCCAGCAGTCCCCGGGGTTCTGAAGCTTTCTTT.

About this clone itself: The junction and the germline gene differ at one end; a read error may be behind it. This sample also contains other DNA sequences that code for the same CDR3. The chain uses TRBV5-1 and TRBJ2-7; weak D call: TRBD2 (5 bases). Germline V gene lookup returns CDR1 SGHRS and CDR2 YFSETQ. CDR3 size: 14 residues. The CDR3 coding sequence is TGTGCCAGCAGCTTGATAGGGAGTAGCGACGAGCAGTACTTC. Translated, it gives CASSLIGSSDEQYF.